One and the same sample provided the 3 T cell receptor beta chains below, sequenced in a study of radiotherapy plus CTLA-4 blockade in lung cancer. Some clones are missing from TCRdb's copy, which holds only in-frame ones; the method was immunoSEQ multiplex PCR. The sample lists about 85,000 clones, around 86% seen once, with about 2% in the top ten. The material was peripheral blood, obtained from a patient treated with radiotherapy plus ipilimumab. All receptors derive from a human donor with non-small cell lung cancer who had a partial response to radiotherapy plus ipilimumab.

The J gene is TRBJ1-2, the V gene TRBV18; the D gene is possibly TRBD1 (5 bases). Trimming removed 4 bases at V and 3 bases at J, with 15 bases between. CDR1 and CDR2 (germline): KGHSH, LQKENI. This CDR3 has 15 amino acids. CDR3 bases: TGTGCCAGCTCACGCGTCAAGGACACCGACTATGGCTACACCTTC. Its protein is CASSRVKDTDYGYTF.

This CDR3 reads CASSLIIWGQEDQPQHF. CDR3 coding DNA: TGTGCCAGCAGTTTAATAATCTGGGGGCAAGAGGATCAGCCCCAGCATTTT. The genes are TRBV28 and TRBJ1-5; a possible D gene is TRBD1 (6 bases). Trimming stripped 2 bases from V and 5 bases from J, with 19 bases between. Germline assignment: CDR1 MDHEN and CDR2 SYDVKM. The CDR3 extends over 17 amino acids.

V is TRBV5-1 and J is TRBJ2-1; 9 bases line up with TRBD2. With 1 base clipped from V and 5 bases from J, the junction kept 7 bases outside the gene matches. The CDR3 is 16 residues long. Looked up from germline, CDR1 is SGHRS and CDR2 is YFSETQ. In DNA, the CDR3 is TGCGCCAGCAGCTTGTCGCCAAGACTAGCGGACAATGAGCAGTTCTTC. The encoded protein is CASSLSPRLADNEQFF.